A selection of T cell receptor beta chains follows, all from one sample in a study of blood T cells in healthy people across ages. TCRdb processed the 5' RACE reads anew with MiXCR; each CDR3 protein has one entry. The table includes some 670,000 distinct CDR3 sequences, about 50% detected once. Material for sequencing was blood. The receptors shown here come from a woman older than 75 in good health. Both conserved end residues are part of each CDR3. D genes are given only for firm matches. Some rows have no size entry. The others give once, few or many, or a class for an expanded clone.

CDR3nt	CDR3aa	abundance	j_gene	v_gene	d_gene
TGTGCCAGCAGCCAAGATGGGGCAGCCCCCGGGACCCAGTACTTC	CASSQDGAAPGTQYF	NA	TRBJ2-5	TRBV3-1	NA
TGTGCCAGCAGTACCCAGGGGGGAGATACGCAGTATTTT	CASSTQGGDTQYF	few	TRBJ2-3	TRBV12-3/TRBV12-4	NA
TGCGCCAGCAGCCAAGAGACGGGACAGCGGAACACTGAAGCTTTCTTT	CASSQETGQRNTEAFF	once	TRBJ1-1	TRBV4-3	TRBD1
TGTGCCAGCACCCTAGGGGGCGCGGTGGGCAATGAGCAGTACTTC	CASTLGGAVGNEQYF	NA	TRBJ2-5	TRBV13	TRBD1
TGTGCCAGCCGGCAGGACTACTATAGCAATCAGCCCCAGCATTTT	CASRQDYYSNQPQHF	NA	TRBJ1-5	TRBV6-4	NA
TGCAGTGCTAGGGATTCAAGGGGGGCTGAAAAACTGTTTTTT	CSARDSRGAEKLFF	NA	TRBJ1-4	TRBV20-1	NA
TGCAGTGCTACCCGGACCGTTACCTACGAGCAGTACTTC	CSATRTVTYEQYF	once	TRBJ2-7	TRBV20-1	NA
TGCAGTGCCTTCCGGGACAGGGGGCCCTACAATGAGCAGTACTTC	CSAFRDRGPYNEQYF	NA	TRBJ2-7	TRBV20-1	TRBD1
TGCAGTGCTAGAGAGGGACAAGCCTACAATGAGCAGTTCTTC	CSAREGQAYNEQFF	many	TRBJ2-1	TRBV20-1	NA
TGTGCCAGCTCTCGACAGGTTGAAGCTTTCTTT	CASSRQVEAFF	NA	TRBJ1-1	TRBV18	NA
TGTGCCAGCAGTTCCGACAGGGGTGCCGACGAGCAGTACTTC	CASSSDRGADEQYF	NA	TRBJ2-7	TRBV27	TRBD1
TGTGCCAGCAATCCCCGGGGGGATCGGACCGGGGAGCTGTTTTTT	CASNPRGDRTGELFF	many	TRBJ2-2	TRBV6-5	TRBD2
TGCAGTGCCTCCGGGGGGGCGAATAGCAATCAGCCCCAGCATTTT	CSASGGANSNQPQHF	NA	TRBJ1-5	TRBV20-1	NA
TGTGCCAGCAGTGAGCTAGCGGTTAACAATGAGCAGTTCTTC	CASSELAVNNEQFF	NA	TRBJ2-1	TRBV7-9	TRBD2
TGTGCCAGCAGTTACGGGGACAGTCAAGAGACCCAGTACTTC	CASSYGDSQETQYF	NA	TRBJ2-5	TRBV6-6	TRBD1
TGTGCCAGCAGCCAAGAGCGATACCTTTACAATGAGCAGTACTTC	CASSQERYLYNEQYF	NA	TRBJ2-5	TRBV3-1	NA
TGTGCCAGCAGAAATTCAGCGGGGGGGCTCGAGACCCAGTACTTC	CASRNSAGGLETQYF	few	TRBJ2-5	TRBV7-9	TRBD2
TGTGCCAGCAGTATCACAGGGTCCCAAGAGACCCTGTACTTC	CASSITGSQETLYF	NA	TRBJ2-5	TRBV27	NA
TGCAGCGCCCTACACCGGACAGGGAACACTGAAGCTTTCTTT	CSALHRTGNTEAFF	NA	TRBJ1-1	TRBV29-1	TRBD1
TGTGCCAGCAGTCGGCGGGGGGTGAACCCCGGGGAGCTGTTTTTT	CASSRRGVNPGELFF	NA	TRBJ2-2	TRBV3-1	TRBD2
TGCAGTGCTAGAGCGGCTAGCGGCCCAGATACGCAGTATTTT	CSARAASGPDTQYF	many	TRBJ2-3	TRBV20-1	TRBD2
TGTGCCAGCAGCGAGGGACAGCACCAATACAATGAGCAGTTCTTC	CASSEGQHQYNEQFF	NA	TRBJ2-1	TRBV7-2	TRBD1
TGTGCCAGCAACTCGGGGGCGGTGAACACTGAAGCTTTCTTT	CASNSGAVNTEAFF	NA	TRBJ1-1	TRBV9	NA
TGCAGTGCTAGGTTGACAGGGTGGGGCATGAACACTGAAGCTTTCTTT	CSARLTGWGMNTEAFF	few	TRBJ1-1	TRBV20-1	TRBD1
TGCAGCGCCGTCCGGACAGGGCGAACTGAAGCTTTCTTT	CSAVRTGRTEAFF	NA	TRBJ1-1	TRBV29-1	TRBD1
TGTGCCAGCAGCCTAGGAGGGGGGGCCACAGATACGCAGTATTTT	CASSLGGGATDTQYF	NA	TRBJ2-3	TRBV9	NA
TGTGCCAGCAGTTCTCCTAGCGGGAGCTCATTTAGTGAGCAGTTCTTC	CASSSPSGSSFSEQFF	few	TRBJ2-1	TRBV28	TRBD2
TGCAGTGCTAGCGAGATAGCGAGGGCCGGGGAGCTGTTTTTT	CSASEIARAGELFF	NA	TRBJ2-2	TRBV20-1	NA
TGCAGTGCTAGAGGAAGGGACGAAAGAGCCAAAAACATTCAGTACTTC	CSARGRDERAKNIQYF	NA	TRBJ2-4	TRBV20-1	NA
TGTGCCAGCAGCCAGTTCGGGGCGGAGACTGAGTACTTC	CASSQFGAETEYF	NA	TRBJ2-4	TRBV3-1	NA
TGCAGTGCTAGGATGAGCGGGGGGGCCCTTAATACGCAGTATTTT	CSARMSGGALNTQYF	NA	TRBJ2-3	TRBV20-1	TRBD2
TGCAGCGTTGAAGATGGGGCGGAGGGAGTTTCAGAGCAGTTCTTC	CSVEDGAEGVSEQFF	NA	TRBJ2-1	TRBV29-1	NA
TGTGCCAGCAGCCGGTTTACCTCACCATGGGCTTTCTTT	CASSRFTSPWAFF	NA	TRBJ1-1	TRBV3-1	NA
TGTGCCAGCAGCTCGGCAGCCTACACTGAAGCTTTCTTT	CASSSAAYTEAFF	once	TRBJ1-1	TRBV12-3/TRBV12-4	NA
TGTGCCAGCAGCCACCATGGGCCGTACGAGCAGTACTTC	CASSHHGPYEQYF	many	TRBJ2-7	TRBV3-1	NA